This TCR beta chain was recorded in a study of shared T cell receptors in the human thymus. CDR3 size: 18 residues. Germline CDR1 is SGHDT and CDR2 is YYEEEE. V dropped 4 bases and J dropped 1; count of bases not matched to a gene: 13. Clones were sequenced by immunoSEQ multiplex PCR, and TCRdb holds only the in-frame ones, with some missing. This table has about 660,000 clones, roughly 90% appearing once. This sample was shared with a second study, whose subject was human thymus T cells. That source notes: Healthy Finnish infants undergoing corrective surgery for congenital heart defects were the donors. Corrective heart surgery yielded resections, and these provided the thymus tissue. Thymic and blood repertoires seemed to show skewed V and J gene use. In unrelated individuals, thymic repertoires overlapped highly, according to related research.

The chain has TRBV5-6 and TRBJ2-3, with 9 bases fitting TRBD2. The TCR sequence derives from a boy under three years old with a congenital heart defect. Sequencing was performed on thymocytes. CDR3 DNA: TGTGCCAGCAGCCCGGGGGGTAGTAGCGGGAGAGGCACAGATACGCAGTATTTT. Amino acids: CASSPGGSSGRGTDTQYF. Looking up the rest from reference TRBV5-6 and TRBJ2-3 gives the full variable domain: DAGVTQSPTHLIKTRGQQVTLRCSPKSGHDTVSWYQQALGQGPQFIFQYYEEEERQRGNFPDRFSGHQFPNYSSELNVNALLLGDSALYLCASSPGGSSGRGTDTQYFGPGTRLTVL.